The present T cell receptor (beta chain) was sequenced within a study of T cells after yellow fever vaccination. The TCR cDNA carried a universal primer site and UMIs from 5'RACE template switching. TCRdb re-analysed the 5' RACE reads in MiXCR, keeping a single row per CDR3 protein. This table holds about 10,000 distinct CDR3 sequences, under 5.5% found once. The V end was cut by 8 bases, the J end by 0 bases, with 9 bases between. The CDR3 spans 13 residues. Germline lookup yields CDR1 LGHNA and CDR2 YSLEER. This chain uses TRBV4-3 with TRBJ2-3; D gene uncertain. This clonotype was sampled from a man aged 18 to 30 who received the YFV17D yellow fever vaccine. Source: PBMCs, either bulk or a sorted T-cell subset (CD4+, CD8+, memory, or dextramer-sorted; not recorded which), taken less than 16 days after the first yellow fever vaccination. The CDR3 sequence is CASPRFSTDTQYF. The DNA of the CDR3 is TGCGCCAGCCCGAGATTTAGCACAGATACGCAGTATTTT.